This T cell receptor beta chain was profiled in a study of early T cells in non-severe SARS-CoV-2 infection. TCRdb analysed the 5' RACE reads with MiXCR anew, one entry per CDR3 protein. The data show over 50,000 distinct CDR3 sequences, with 8.5% to 9.5% seen just once and less than 1.5% held by the top ten. At least ten counts were recorded for this clonotype. CDR1 SNHLY and CDR2 FYNNEI come from the germline V gene. V dropped 8 bases and J dropped 4 bases, with 11 bases sitting between them. The CDR3 covers 12 residues. The chain uses TRBV2 and TRBJ2-5; D perhaps matches TRBD1 (6 bases). The receptor's source is an adult who was a healthcare worker with PCR-confirmed SARS-CoV-2 infection or an uninfected control (not recorded which). Sequencing input: whole blood. CDR3 sequence: CASQTGPETQYF. CDR3 in DNA: TGTGCCAGCCAAACAGGGCCAGAGACCCAGTACTTC.